This TCR beta chain originates from a study of T cells in Graves' hyperthyroidism and ophthalmopathy. Germline V CDR1 and CDR2: MNHEY, SVGAGI. Trimming took 0 bases from V and 10 from J; bases not matched to a gene: 6. The CDR3 has 15 residues. Amplified TCR beta CDR3 regions derived from RNA transcripts. TCR CDR3 underwent first-round RT-PCR with the HTBI primer set. TCRdb used MiXCR to reprocess the multiplex PCR reads, holding one entry per CDR3 protein. The table includes about 400,000 distinct CDR3 sequences, roughly 14% detected once. This clonotype has ten or more counts. The chain links TRBV6-5 to TRBJ1-6; 7 bases line up with TRBD1. The sample consisted of blood. The source is a woman under 30 with Graves' hyperthyroidism. CDR3 sequence (DNA): TGTGCCAGCAGTTACTCGACAGGGTCCGGATCACCCCTCCACTTT. Translated: CASSYSTGSGSPLHF.